This T cell receptor (beta chain) was retrieved from a study of blood T cell repertoires in COVID-19. The germline V and J ends were trimmed by 5 bases and 2 bases, with 9 bases remaining between them. CDR3 size: 13 residues. CDR1 and CDR2 from the germline V gene are MNHEY and SVGAGI. The assay was immunoSEQ multiplex PCR, and TCRdb's table has in-frame clones only and misses some. The repertoire holds 150,000 to 200,000 clones, 89% seen once, with 1.5% to 2% in the top ten. Sequencing was done on a sample of peripheral blood. V and J are TRBV6-5 and TRBJ1-2, with D possibly being TRBD1 (6 bases). The receptor was isolated from a man aged 18 to 35 who had recovered from COVID-19. The CDR3 here is CASSRGGNYGYTF. CDR3 coding DNA: TGTGCCAGCAGTAGGGGGGGGAACTATGGCTACACCTTC.